The entry below gives a single T cell receptor (beta chain) sequence along with its context. Antigen specificity is unknown. The sample belongs to a study of T cell responses to AZD1222 COVID-19 vaccine. Study-wide points: Only a handful of people who got AZD1222 tested seropositive at baseline. Repertoire sampling happened only post peak T cell response. Most donors were white British and more were female, and clonal diversity was possibly underestimated.

Germline-derived CDR1 and CDR2 are SGHVS and FQNEAQ. CDR3 length equals 15 residues. V was cut by 1 base and J by 2 bases, with 12 bases left in between. Profiling relied on immunoSEQ multiplex PCR, and the TCRdb table lists in-frame clones only, not all of them. This sample has some 64,000 clones, with over 60% found just once. This TCR came from an adult in good health. The chain has TRBV7-8 and TRBJ2-7; no firm D call. Here the sequenced sample was peripheral blood, taken on day 0 of AZD1222 vaccination. CDR3 sequence (DNA): TGTGCCAGCAGCTTAGAGTCTAGTCTCGCCTACGAGCAGTACTTC. As protein: CASSLESSLAYEQYF.